The clone carrying this T cell receptor (beta chain) was picked up many times. The CDR3 has 11 amino acids. Trimming took off 5 bases at V and 10 bases at J, with 9 bases between the two ends. This specimen comes from a study of T-cell reconstitution after alpha-beta-depleted transplantation in children. It was with unique molecular identifiers that the TCRbeta library was prepared. TCRdb used MiXCR to reprocess the PCR reads, holding one entry per CDR3 protein. The sample lists approximately 50,000 distinct CDR3 sequences; under 6.5% were seen once. The V and J genes are TRBV12-3 or TRBV12-4 and TRBJ2-1; D unresolved. Sequencing was performed on PBMCs, mostly from graft donor cells, taken 60 days after TCRalphabeta/CD19-depleted stem cell transplant. This receptor was identified in a female patient between 2 and 15 years old who had a stem cell transplant for aplastic anemia, so the T cells may come from the graft donor. CDR3 in amino acids: CASSPIREQFF. DNA of the CDR3: TGTGCCAGCAGTCCGATCAGGGAGCAGTTCTTC.